This paragraph reports one T cell receptor beta chain. The clone's antigen remains unknown. No clone much larger than this one lies a single base away; base qualities are absent. The immunoSEQ Assay was used to sequence TCR beta CDR3 regions from DNA. Per the source publication's procedure: To compute T cell density, TCR beta template counts were normalized to usable DNA, which was estimated by amplifying housekeeping genes. The preseqR package was used to estimate richness by extrapolating to 400,000 templates for PBMC samples and to 120,000 templates for tissue samples. Clonality was taken to be one minus Pielou's evenness. To identify tissue-enriched TCRs, differential abundance testing was run on productive amino-acid clonotypes with a minimum total count of 5 and an alpha of 0.1. The Jaccard Index and the Morisita Overlap Index were used to measure how much the repertoires overlapped between compartments. GLIPH clustered TCR beta CDR3s with public tetramer-defined viral CDR3s; viral motifs required at least three viral sequences plus V-gene enrichment. TCRdb re-hosts the immuneACCESS table, in-frame sequences only. Its copies lack some clones; in the studies checked, an unresolved V gene accounts for under half of them, and the cause for the rest is not known. V and J calls and clone size are copied from that table; D and trimming were computed from the DNA. Across this sample there are over 2,000 clones, with 30% to 45% seen only once. Roughly 9.2% of the sample comes from the top ten.

Uninvolved adjacent lung was sampled at least 2 cm away from the tumor margin, and two independent pathologists confirmed that the tissue had no atypia. At diagnosis, tumor, uninvolved tumor-adjacent lung and peripheral blood were collected and then preserved as a mix of FFPE and fresh-frozen material. These data originate in a study of T cells in localized non-small cell lung cancer (dated by TCRdb to about 2020). Regarding the complete study: T cell repertoires of 236 early-stage NSCLC patients were analyzed, with tumors being compared against uninvolved tumor-adjacent lungs. The cohort comprised around 250 treatment-naïve NSCLC patients with resected, localized lung tumors. Of the NSCLC patients, approximately 130 were male and some 97 were female, and the mean age was around 70 years. Broader findings and caveats from the paper: Since the design was exploratory, TCR variables were selected using unadjusted p-values with no false-discovery rate correction. A median of roughly 50 of the top 100 tumor clones turned up in the paired uninvolved adjacent lung, and 25 to 35 of those clones also ranked among the top 100 of that same adjacent lung. Uninvolved tumor-adjacent lung showed the highest T cell clonality, higher than tumor, which suggests more focused antigenic responses in the uninvolved tumor-adjacent lung. Longer overall survival was associated with higher blood T cell density, whereas shorter survival was associated with higher adjacent-lung clonality. Because multi-region sequencing of the tumors was not done, intratumor heterogeneity could not be ruled out.

Sample: normal lung tissue next to the tumor, taken before any cancer treatment. This TCR was sampled from an older female donor with stage I squamous cell lung carcinoma.

The DNA sequence is as follows: TGTGCCAGTAGCGGGGGACTAGTTTTTCAAGAGACCCAGTACTTC. The encoded protein is CASSGGLVFQETQYF. The chain employs TRBV19 and TRBJ2-5, and TRBD2 matches 8 of the central bases. CDR1 and CDR2 are read off the germline V gene (reference sequence) as LNHDA and SQIVND. Including cysteine and phenylalanine, the CDR3 has 15 amino acids. Just the 45-base CDR3 DNA is kept, in frame starting at base 1. Trimming leaves V shorter by 6 bases and J shorter by 2 bases, with the junction holding 8 bases beyond the gene matches.